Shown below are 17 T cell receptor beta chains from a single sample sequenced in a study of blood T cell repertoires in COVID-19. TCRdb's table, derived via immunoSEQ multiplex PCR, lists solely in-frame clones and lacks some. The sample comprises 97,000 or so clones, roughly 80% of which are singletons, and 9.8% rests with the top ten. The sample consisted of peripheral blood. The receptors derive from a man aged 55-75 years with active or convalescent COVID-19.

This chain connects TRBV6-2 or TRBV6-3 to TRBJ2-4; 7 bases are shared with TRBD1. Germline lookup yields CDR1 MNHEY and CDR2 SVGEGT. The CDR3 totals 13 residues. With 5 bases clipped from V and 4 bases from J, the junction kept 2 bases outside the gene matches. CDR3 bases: TGTGCCAGCAGTGACAGGGCGAAAAACATTCAGTACTTC. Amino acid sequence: CASSDRAKNIQYF.

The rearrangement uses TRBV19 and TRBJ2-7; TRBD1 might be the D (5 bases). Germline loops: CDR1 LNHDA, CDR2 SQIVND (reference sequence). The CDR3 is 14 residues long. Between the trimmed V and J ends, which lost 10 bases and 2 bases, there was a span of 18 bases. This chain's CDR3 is CAIHQGRSPYEQYF. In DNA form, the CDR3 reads TGTGCCATCCACCAGGGCCGTTCCCCCTACGAGCAGTACTTC.

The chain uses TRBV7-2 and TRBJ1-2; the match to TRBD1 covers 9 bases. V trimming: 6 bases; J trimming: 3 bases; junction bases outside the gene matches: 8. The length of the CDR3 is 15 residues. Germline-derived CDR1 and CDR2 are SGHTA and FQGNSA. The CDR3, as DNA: TGTGCCAGCAGATCCGGGACAGGGACGTACTATGGCTACACCTTC. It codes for CASRSGTGTYYGYTF.

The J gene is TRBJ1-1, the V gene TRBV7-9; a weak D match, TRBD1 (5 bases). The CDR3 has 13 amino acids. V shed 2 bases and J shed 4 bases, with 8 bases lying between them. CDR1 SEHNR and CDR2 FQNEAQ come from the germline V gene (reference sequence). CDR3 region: CASSLSGGTEAFF. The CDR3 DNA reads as TGTGCCAGCAGCTTAAGCGGGGGCACTGAAGCTTTCTTT.

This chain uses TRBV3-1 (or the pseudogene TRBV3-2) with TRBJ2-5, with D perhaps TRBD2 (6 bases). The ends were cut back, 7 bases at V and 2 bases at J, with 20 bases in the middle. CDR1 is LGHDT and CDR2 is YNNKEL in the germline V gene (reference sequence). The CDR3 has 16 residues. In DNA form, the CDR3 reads TGTGCCAGCACCCAGGGTGGCGGGGTGGGGCAAGAGACCCAGTACTTC. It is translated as CASTQGGGVGQETQYF.

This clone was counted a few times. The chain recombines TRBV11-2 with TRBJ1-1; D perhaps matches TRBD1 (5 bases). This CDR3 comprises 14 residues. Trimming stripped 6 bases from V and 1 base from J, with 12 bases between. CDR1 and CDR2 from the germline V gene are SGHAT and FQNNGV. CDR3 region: CASRHQGTNTEAFF. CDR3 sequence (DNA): TGTGCCAGCAGACACCAGGGAACGAACACTGAAGCTTTCTTT.

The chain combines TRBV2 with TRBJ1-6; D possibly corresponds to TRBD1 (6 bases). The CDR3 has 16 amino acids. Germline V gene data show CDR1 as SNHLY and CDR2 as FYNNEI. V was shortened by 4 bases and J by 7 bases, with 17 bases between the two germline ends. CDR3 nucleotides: TGTGCCAGCAGTGCGGAAGGGGGTGGATGGAATTCACCCCTCCACTTT. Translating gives CASSAEGGGWNSPLHF.

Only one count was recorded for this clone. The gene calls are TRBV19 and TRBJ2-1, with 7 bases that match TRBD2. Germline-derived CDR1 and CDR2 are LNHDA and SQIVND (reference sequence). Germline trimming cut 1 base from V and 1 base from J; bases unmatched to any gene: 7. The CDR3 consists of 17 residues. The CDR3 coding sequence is TGTGCCAGTAGTATAGGGCCTAGCGGTGAGTCCTACAATGAGCAGTTCTTC. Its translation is CASSIGPSGESYNEQFF. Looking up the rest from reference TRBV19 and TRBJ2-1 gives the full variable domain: DGGITQSPKYLFRKEGQNVTLSCEQNLNHDAMYWYRQDPGQGLRLIYYSQIVNDFQKGDIAEGYSVSREKKESFPLTVTSAQKNPTAFYLCASSIGPSGESYNEQFFGPGTRLTVL.

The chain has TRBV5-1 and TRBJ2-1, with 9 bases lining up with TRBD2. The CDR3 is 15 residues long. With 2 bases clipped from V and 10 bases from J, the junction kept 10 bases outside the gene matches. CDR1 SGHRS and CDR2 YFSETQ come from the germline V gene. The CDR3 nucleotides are TGCGCCAGCAGCTTCATGGGACTAGCTGGCCAAGAGCAGTTCTTC. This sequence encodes CASSFMGLAGQEQFF.

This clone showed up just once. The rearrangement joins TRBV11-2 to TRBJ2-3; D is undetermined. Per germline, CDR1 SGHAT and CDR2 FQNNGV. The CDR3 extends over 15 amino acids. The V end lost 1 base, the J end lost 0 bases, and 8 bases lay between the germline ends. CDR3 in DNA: TGTGCCAGCAGCTTAGGTGGCCGAAGCACAGATACGCAGTATTTT. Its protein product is CASSLGGRSTDTQYF.

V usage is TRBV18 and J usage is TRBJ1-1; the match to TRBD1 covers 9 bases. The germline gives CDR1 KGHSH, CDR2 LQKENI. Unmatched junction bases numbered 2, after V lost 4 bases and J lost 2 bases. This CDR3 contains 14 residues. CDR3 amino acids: CASSRDRVNTEAFF. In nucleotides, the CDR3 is TGTGCCAGCTCACGGGACAGGGTAAACACTGAAGCTTTCTTT.

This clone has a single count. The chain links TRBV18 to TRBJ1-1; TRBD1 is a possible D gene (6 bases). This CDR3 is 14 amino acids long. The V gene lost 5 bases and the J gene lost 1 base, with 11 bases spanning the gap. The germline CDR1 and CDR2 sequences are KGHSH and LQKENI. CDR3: CASSERTENTEAFF. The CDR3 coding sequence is TGTGCCAGCTCAGAAAGGACAGAGAACACTGAAGCTTTCTTT.

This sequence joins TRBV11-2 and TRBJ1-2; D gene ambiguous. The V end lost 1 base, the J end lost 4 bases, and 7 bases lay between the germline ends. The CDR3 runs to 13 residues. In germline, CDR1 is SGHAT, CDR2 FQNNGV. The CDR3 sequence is CASSLGRGYGYTF. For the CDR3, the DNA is TGTGCCAGCAGCTTAGGACGGGGCTATGGCTACACCTTC.

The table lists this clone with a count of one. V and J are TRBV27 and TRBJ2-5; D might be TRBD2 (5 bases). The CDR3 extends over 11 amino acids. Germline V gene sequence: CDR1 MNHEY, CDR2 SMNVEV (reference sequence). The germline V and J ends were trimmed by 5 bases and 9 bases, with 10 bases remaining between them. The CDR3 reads CASSRGGPQYF. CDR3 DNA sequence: TGTGCCAGCAGTCGGGGTGGCCCCCAGTACTTC.

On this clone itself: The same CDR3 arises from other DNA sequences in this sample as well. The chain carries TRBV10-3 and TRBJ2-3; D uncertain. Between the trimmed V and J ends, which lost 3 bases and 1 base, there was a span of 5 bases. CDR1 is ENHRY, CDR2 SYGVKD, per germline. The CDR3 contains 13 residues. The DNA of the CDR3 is TGTGCCATCAGTGATCGGGGCACAGATACGCAGTATTTT. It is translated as CAISDRGTDTQYF.

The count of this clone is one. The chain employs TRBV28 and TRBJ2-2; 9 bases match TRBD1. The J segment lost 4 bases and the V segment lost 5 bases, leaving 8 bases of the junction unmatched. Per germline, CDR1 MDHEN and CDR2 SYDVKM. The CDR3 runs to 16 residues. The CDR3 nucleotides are TGTGCCAGCAGTCCGACACAGGGGGCGCCCACCGGGGAGCTGTTTTTT. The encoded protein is CASSPTQGAPTGELFF.

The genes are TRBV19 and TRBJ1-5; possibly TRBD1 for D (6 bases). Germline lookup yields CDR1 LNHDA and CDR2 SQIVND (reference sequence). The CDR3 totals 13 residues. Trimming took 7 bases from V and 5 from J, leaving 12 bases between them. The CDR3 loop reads CASNRDNHQPQHF. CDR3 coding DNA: TGTGCCAGTAACCGGGACAACCATCAGCCCCAGCATTTT.